One sample yielded the 2 T cell receptor beta chains listed below, sequenced in a study of neurological immune-mediated disorders. A single record per CDR3 protein comes from TCRdb applying MiXCR to the 5' RACE reads. The sample includes around 66,000 distinct CDR3 sequences, roughly 5% of them seen just once. Sequenced: PBMCs. All receptors come from a woman in her thirties with multiple sclerosis.

This clonotype has a count of ten or more. This chain connects TRBV20-1 to TRBJ1-1; 9 bases are shared with TRBD1. With 6 bases clipped from V and 1 base from J, the junction kept 6 bases outside the gene matches. CDR3 length: 14 residues. CDR1 and CDR2 (germline): DFQATT, SNEGSKA (reference sequence). The CDR3 here is CSARLDRGNTEAFF. For the CDR3, the DNA is TGCAGTGCACGCTTGGACAGGGGGAACACTGAAGCTTTCTTT.

There are many counts of this clonotype. V gene TRBV7-3 combines with J gene TRBJ1-1; D is uncertain. Germline CDR1 is SGHTA and CDR2 is FQGTGA. The CDR3 is 17 amino acids. Trimming removed 1 base at V and 1 base at J, with 16 bases between. CDR3 sequence: CASSLIERGIQNTEAFF. Written as DNA, the CDR3 is TGTGCCAGCAGCTTAATTGAACGAGGGATACAGAACACTGAAGCTTTCTTT.